This T cell receptor beta chain was identified during a study of blood T cell repertoires in COVID-19. The data were produced by immunoSEQ multiplex PCR, yet TCRdb's version contains in-frame clones alone and is incomplete. The sample has 200,000 to 250,000 clones, about nine tenths seen once. CDR1 SGHRS and CDR2 YFSETQ come from the germline V gene. The CDR3 runs to 14 residues. The ends were cut back, 1 base at V and 2 bases at J, with 9 bases in the middle. The chain employs TRBV5-1 and TRBJ2-5, with D perhaps TRBD1 (5 bases). This TCR was recovered from a man aged 60-69 years who had recovered from COVID-19. The sequenced sample was peripheral blood. For the CDR3, the DNA is TGCGCCAGCAGCTTGACAGGCCGACAAGAGACCCAGTACTTC. The encoded protein is CASSLTGRQETQYF.